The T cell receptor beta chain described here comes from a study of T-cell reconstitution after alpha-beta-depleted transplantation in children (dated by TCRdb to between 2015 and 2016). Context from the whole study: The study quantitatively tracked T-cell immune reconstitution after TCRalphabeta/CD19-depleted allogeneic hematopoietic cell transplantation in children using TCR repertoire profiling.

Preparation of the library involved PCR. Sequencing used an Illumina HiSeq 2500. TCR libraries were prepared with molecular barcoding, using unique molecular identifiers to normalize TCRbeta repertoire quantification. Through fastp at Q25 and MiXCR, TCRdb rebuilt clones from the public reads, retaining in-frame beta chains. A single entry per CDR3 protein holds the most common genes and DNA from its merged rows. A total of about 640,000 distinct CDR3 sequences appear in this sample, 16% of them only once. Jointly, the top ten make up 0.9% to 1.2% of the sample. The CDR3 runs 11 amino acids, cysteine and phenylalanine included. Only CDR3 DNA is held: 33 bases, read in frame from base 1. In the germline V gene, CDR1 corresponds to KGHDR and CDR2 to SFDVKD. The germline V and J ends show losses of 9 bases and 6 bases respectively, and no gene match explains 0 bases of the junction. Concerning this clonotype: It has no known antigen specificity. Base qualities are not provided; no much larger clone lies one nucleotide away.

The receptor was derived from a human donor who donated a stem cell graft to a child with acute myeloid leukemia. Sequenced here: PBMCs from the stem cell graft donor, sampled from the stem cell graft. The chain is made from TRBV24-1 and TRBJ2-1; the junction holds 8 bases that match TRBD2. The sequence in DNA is TGTGCCACCCGGGGGGGCAATGAGCAGTTCTTC. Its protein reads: CATRGGNEQFF.